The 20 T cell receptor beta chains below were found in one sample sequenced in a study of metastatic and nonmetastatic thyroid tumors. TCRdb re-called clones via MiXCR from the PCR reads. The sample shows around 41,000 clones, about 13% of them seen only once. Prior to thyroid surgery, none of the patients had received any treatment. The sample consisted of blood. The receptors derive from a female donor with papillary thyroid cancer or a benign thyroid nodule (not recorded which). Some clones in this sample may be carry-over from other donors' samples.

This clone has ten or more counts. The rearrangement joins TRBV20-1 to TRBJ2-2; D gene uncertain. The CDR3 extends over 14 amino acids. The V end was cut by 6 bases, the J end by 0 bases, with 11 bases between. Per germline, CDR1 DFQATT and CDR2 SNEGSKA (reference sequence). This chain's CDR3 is CSASDPSNTGELFF. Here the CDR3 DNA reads TGCAGTGCATCGGACCCCTCGAACACCGGGGAGCTGTTTTTT.

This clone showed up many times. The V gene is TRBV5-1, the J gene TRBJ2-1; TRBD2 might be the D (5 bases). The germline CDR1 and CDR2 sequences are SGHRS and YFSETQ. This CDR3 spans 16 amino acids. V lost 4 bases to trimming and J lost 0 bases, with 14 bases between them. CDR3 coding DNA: TGCGCCAGCAGCATAACTAGTGGGAGCTCCTACAATGAGCAGTTCTTC. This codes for CASSITSGSSYNEQFF.

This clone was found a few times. CDR3 DNA: TGTGCCAGCAGTGGAACAGGCCAGAGCTCCTACGAGCAGTACTTC. This gives the protein CASSGTGQSSYEQYF. The chain has TRBV2 and TRBJ2-7; a weak D match, TRBD1 (5 bases). V was clipped by 4 bases and J by 0 bases, with 13 bases between them. Germline CDR1 SNHLY, CDR2 FYNNEI. The CDR3 is 15 residues long.

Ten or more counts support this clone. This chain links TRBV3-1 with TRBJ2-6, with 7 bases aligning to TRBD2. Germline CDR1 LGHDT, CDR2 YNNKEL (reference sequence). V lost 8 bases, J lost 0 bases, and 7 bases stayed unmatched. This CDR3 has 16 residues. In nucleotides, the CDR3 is TGTGCCAGCGAAGCTAGCGGAAACTCTGGGGCCAACGTCCTGACTTTC. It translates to CASEASGNSGANVLTF.

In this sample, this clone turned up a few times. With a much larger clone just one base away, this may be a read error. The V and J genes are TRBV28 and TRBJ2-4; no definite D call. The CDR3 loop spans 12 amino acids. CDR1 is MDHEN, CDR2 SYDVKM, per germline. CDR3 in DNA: TGTGCCAGCAGTTTTTGGTCAGGCATTCATTACTTC. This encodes CASSFWSGIHYF.

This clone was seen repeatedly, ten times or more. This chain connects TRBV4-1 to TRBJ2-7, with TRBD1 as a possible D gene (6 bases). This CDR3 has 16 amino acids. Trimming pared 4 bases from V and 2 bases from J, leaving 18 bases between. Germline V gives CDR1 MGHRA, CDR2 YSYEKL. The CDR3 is CASSPETGSGTYEQYF. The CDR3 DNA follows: TGCGCCAGCAGCCCAGAAACAGGGTCCGGGACCTACGAGCAGTACTTC.

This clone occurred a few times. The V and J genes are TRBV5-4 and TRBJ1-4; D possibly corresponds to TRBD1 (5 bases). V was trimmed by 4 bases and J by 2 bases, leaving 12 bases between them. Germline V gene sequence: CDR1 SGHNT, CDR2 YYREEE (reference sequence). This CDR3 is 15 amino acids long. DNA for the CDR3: TGTGCCAGCAGCCGGGCAGGGTCGACTAATGAAAAACTGTTTTTT. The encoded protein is CASSRAGSTNEKLFF.

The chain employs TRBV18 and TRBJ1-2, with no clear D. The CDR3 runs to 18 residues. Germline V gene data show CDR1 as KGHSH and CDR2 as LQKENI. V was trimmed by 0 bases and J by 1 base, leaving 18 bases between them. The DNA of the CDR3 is TGTGCCAGCTCACCACCCATCCAGGAGAAGACAAATAACTATGGCTACACCTTC. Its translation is CASSPPIQEKTNNYGYTF.

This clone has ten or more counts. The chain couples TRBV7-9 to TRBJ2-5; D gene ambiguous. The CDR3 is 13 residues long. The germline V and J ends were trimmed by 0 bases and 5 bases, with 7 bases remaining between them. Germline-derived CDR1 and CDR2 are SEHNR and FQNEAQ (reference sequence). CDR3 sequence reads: CASSLAAWETQYF. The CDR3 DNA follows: TGTGCCAGCAGCTTAGCGGCTTGGGAGACCCAGTACTTC.

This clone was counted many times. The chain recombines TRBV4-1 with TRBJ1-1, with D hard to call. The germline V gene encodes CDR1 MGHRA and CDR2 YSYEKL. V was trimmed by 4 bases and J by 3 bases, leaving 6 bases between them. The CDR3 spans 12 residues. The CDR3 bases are TGCGCCAGCAGCCGCGGGGACACTGAAGCTTTCTTT. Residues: CASSRGDTEAFF.

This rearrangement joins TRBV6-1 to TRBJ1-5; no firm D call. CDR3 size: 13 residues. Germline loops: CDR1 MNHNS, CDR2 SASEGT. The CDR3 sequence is CESSGISNQPQHF. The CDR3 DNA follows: TGTGAAAGCAGTGGGATCAGCAATCAGCCCCAGCATTTT.

DNA for the CDR3: TGTGCCAGCAGACCCTGGTGGGACATCGGTGAAAATGAGCAGTTCTTC. This gives the protein CASRPWWDIGENEQFF. The chain has TRBV28 and TRBJ2-1; possible D gene TRBD1, 6 bases. The germline V gene has CDR1 MDHEN and CDR2 SYDVKM. V shed 6 bases and J shed 7 bases, with 22 bases lying between them. There are 16 residues in the CDR3.

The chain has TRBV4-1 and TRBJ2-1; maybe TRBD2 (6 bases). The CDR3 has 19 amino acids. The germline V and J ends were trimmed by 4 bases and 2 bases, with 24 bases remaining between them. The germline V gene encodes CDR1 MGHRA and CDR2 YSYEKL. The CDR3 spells CASSPRGPSGESAYNEQFF. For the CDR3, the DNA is TGCGCCAGCAGCCCCCGAGGTCCCTCGGGGGAAAGCGCCTACAATGAGCAGTTCTTC.

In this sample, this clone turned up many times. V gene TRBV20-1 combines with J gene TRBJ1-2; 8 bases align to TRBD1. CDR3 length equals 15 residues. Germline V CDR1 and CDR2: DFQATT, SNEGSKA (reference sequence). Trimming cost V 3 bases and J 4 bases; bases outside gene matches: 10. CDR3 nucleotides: TGCAGTGCTAGCATTTCCGGACAGGGAGGCTATGGCTACACCTTC. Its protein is CSASISGQGGYGYTF.

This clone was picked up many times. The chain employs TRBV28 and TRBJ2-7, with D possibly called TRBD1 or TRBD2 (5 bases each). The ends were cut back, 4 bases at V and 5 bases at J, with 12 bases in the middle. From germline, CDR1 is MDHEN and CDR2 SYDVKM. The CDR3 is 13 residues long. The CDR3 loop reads CASSSPGRNEQYF. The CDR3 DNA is TGTGCCAGCAGTTCCCCAGGGAGAAACGAGCAGTACTTC.

DNA of the CDR3: TGTGCCAGCAGTCTAGGGGCGGATCAGCCCCAGCATTTT. This gives the protein CASSLGADQPQHF. The V and J genes are TRBV6-1 and TRBJ1-5; tentative D call: TRBD1 (5 bases). V lost 5 bases, J lost 5 bases, and 10 bases lay in between. CDR3 length equals 13 residues. Germline-derived CDR1 and CDR2 are MNHNS and SASEGT.

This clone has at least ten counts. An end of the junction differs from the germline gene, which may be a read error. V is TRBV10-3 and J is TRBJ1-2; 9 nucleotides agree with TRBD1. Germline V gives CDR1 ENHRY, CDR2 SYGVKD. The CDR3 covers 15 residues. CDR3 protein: CAIRDRTGEVYGYTF. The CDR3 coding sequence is TGTGCCATCCGTGACAGGACAGGGGAGGTCTATGGCTACACCTTC.

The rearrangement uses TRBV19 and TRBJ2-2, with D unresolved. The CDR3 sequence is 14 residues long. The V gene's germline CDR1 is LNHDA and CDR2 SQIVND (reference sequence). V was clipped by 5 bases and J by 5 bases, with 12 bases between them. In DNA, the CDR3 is TGTGCCAGTAGTTTTCAGGAACAAACCGGGGAGCTGTTTTTT. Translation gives CASSFQEQTGELFF.

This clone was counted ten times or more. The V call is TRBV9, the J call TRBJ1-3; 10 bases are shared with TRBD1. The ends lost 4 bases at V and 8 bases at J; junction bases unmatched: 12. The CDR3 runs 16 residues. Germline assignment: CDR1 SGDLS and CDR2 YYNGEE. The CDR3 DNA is TGTGCCAGCAGCCTTCGGGACAGGGGATTGGTCGACACCATATATTTT. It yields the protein CASSLRDRGLVDTIYF.

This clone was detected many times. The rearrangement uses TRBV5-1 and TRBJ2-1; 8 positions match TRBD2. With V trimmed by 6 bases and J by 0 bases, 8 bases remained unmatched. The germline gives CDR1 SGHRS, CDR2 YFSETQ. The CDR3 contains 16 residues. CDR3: CASTPLAAHSYNEQFF. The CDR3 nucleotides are TGCGCCAGCACCCCACTAGCGGCCCACTCCTACAATGAGCAGTTCTTC.